The 8 T cell receptor beta chains below all came from one sample that was sequenced in a study of type 1 regulatory T cells. No antigen has been assigned to these receptors. TCRdb re-called the reads through MiXCR, storing one row per CDR3 protein. The table records over 55,000 distinct CDR3 sequences, roughly 49% of them present only once. Sequencing was carried out using cultured non-Tr1 T cells, either the whole culture or a sorted T cell fraction (not recorded which). The source is a human donor in good health.

The genes are TRBV30 and TRBJ2-3; 9 bases fit TRBD1. This CDR3 spans 15 amino acids. Germline values: CDR1 GTSNPN, CDR2 SVGIG (reference sequence). Trimming cost V 4 bases and J 1 base; bases outside gene matches: 6. This CDR3 reads CAWTEGQGRTDTQYF. For the CDR3, the DNA is TGTGCCTGGACCGAGGGACAGGGTCGCACAGATACGCAGTATTTT. Supplemented by reference TRBV30 and TRBJ2-3, the full variable domain reads SQTIHQWPATLVQPVGSPLSLECTVEGTSNPNLYWYRQAAGRGLQLLFYSVGIGQISSEVPQNLSASRPQDRQFILSSKKLLLSDSGFYLCAWTEGQGRTDTQYFGPGTRLTVL.

V usage is TRBV5-1 and J usage is TRBJ1-6; D unclear. This CDR3 has 15 amino acids. V lost 0 bases and J lost 6, with 10 bases in between. Germline CDR1 SGHRS, CDR2 YFSETQ. CDR3 sequence: CASSLDILRNSPLHF. DNA for the CDR3: TGCGCCAGCAGCTTGGATATATTGCGTAATTCACCCCTCCACTTT.

This clonotype was found a few times. This chain uses TRBV6-2 or TRBV6-3 with TRBJ2-6; 8 bases are a match to TRBD1. From germline, CDR1 is MNHEY and CDR2 SVGEGT. The V and J ends lost 6 bases and 12 bases, in that order; junction bases with no gene match: 13. This CDR3 has 15 amino acids. As DNA, the CDR3 is TGTGCCAGCAGCGCCGACAGGGGCCCTCAAAGCGTCCTGACTTTC. The encoded protein is CASSADRGPQSVLTF.

V and J are TRBV12-3 or TRBV12-4 and TRBJ2-3; no definite D call. The length of the CDR3 is 12 residues. V lost 7 bases, J lost 7 bases, and 12 bases lay in between. DNA of the CDR3: TGTGCCAGCATCTCGTCCGGGTATACGCAGTATTTT. Its protein product is CASISSGYTQYF.

This sequence joins TRBV5-1 and TRBJ2-1; 8 bases map to TRBD2. CDR3 length equals 14 residues. Germline lookup yields CDR1 SGHRS and CDR2 YFSETQ. J was trimmed by 8 bases and V by 4 bases; bases with no gene match: 8. The CDR3 DNA follows: TGCGCCAGCAGCCGATCGGGGGGGCGAGATGAGCAGTTCTTC. It translates to CASSRSGGRDEQFF.

The chain carries TRBV6-1 and TRBJ1-1; the D gene is possibly TRBD1 (5 bases). The germline V gene has CDR1 MNHNS and CDR2 SASEGT. The CDR3 is 15 residues long. V shed 7 bases and J shed 5 bases, with 20 bases lying between them. For the CDR3, the DNA is TGTGCCAGCAAGCACTTCGCCAGGGCGGGGACTGAAGCTTTCTTT. As protein: CASKHFARAGTEAFF.

This chain uses TRBV20-1 with TRBJ1-1; 7 nucleotides agree with TRBD1. CDR1 is DFQATT and CDR2 is SNEGSKA in the germline V gene (reference sequence). The CDR3 has 14 amino acids. V was clipped by 3 bases and J by 1 base; unmatched bases: 5. For the CDR3, the DNA is TGCAGTGCTAGCCGGACAGGTTGGAACACTGAAGCTTTCTTT. Its protein product is CSASRTGWNTEAFF.

The rearrangement links TRBV20-1 to TRBJ2-3; 8 bases map to TRBD1. After removal of 1 base from V and 3 bases from J, the junction contained 6 bases not matched to a gene. The CDR3 covers 15 residues. Looked up from germline, CDR1 is DFQATT and CDR2 is SNEGSKA (reference sequence). The CDR3 sequence is CSARARGRLTDTQYF. The CDR3 coding sequence is TGCAGTGCTAGAGCCAGGGGGCGCTTGACAGATACGCAGTATTTT.